These 24 T cell receptor beta chains originate from one sample sequenced in a study of early T cells in non-severe SARS-CoV-2 infection. From the 5' RACE reads, TCRdb called clonotypes with MiXCR, one entry per CDR3 protein. The sample holds 55,000 or so distinct CDR3 sequences, under 8.5% seen once. Specimen: whole blood, collected at baseline. These receptor sequences come from an adult who was a healthcare worker with PCR-confirmed SARS-CoV-2 infection or an uninfected control (not recorded which).

The chain has TRBV27 and TRBJ1-2; D perhaps matches TRBD1 (5 bases). The germline gives CDR1 MNHEY, CDR2 SMNVEV (reference sequence). The CDR3 totals 16 residues. V lost 0 bases and J 5 bases, leaving 16 bases between the germline ends. The DNA for the CDR3 is TGTGCCAGCAGTTTATCTGAGGCAGGGACTGAATATGGCTACACCTTC. Its protein is CASSLSEAGTEYGYTF.

The V and J genes are TRBV15 and TRBJ2-7; 8 nucleotides line up with TRBD1. From germline, CDR1 is LNHNV and CDR2 YYDKDF (reference sequence). The trim removed 2 bases at V and 4 bases at J, leaving 4 bases unmatched. This CDR3 is built from 14 residues. The CDR3 DNA sequence: TGTGCCACCAGCAGAATACAGGGGGAATACGAGCAGTACTTC. It yields the protein CATSRIQGEYEQYF.

The chain carries TRBV28 and TRBJ1-1; D not resolved. This CDR3 has 13 residues. Germline CDR1 and CDR2: MDHEN and SYDVKM. V lost 4 bases and J 1 base, leaving 7 bases between the germline ends. CDR3 DNA sequence: TGTGCCAGCAGTTCTCCAGAGAACACTGAAGCTTTCTTT. Protein product: CASSSPENTEAFF.

This clonotype occurred a few times. CDR3 region: CSVESGYAETQYF. The CDR3 DNA follows: TGCAGCGTAGAAAGCGGTTATGCAGAGACCCAGTACTTC. The gene calls are TRBV29-1 and TRBJ2-5; the D gene is possibly TRBD2 (5 bases). This CDR3 is 13 amino acids long. The ends were cut back, 6 bases at V and 4 bases at J, with 15 bases in the middle. Germline CDR1 SQVTM, CDR2 ANQGSEA.

This clonotype was found many times. V usage is TRBV29-1 and J usage is TRBJ1-4; 8 bases align to TRBD1. CDR3 length: 15 amino acids. Germline CDR1 SQVTM, CDR2 ANQGSEA. V lost 6 bases and J lost 5; bases outside the gene matches: 11. Here the CDR3 reads CSVVGQGSLNEKLFF. The CDR3 coding sequence is TGCAGCGTCGTTGGACAGGGTTCCCTGAATGAAAAACTGTTTTTT.

There are a few counts of this clonotype. The chain joins TRBV7-2 to TRBJ2-2, with unresolved D. From germline, CDR1 is SGHTA and CDR2 FQGNSA. Trimming removed 8 bases at V and 2 bases at J, with 12 bases between. The CDR3 extends over 14 amino acids. CDR3 region: CASLPRLNTGELFF. CDR3 DNA: TGTGCCAGCCTTCCGAGACTCAACACCGGGGAGCTGTTTTTT.

This clonotype was observed many times. The chain couples TRBV28 to TRBJ2-2, with a weak D call TRBD1 (5 bases). This CDR3 spans 15 amino acids. CDR1 and CDR2 (germline): MDHEN, SYDVKM. V was shortened by 6 bases and J by 1 base, with 12 bases between the two germline ends. CDR3 sequence reads: CASRATDMNTGELFF. CDR3 sequence (DNA): TGTGCCAGCAGGGCCACGGACATGAACACCGGGGAGCTGTTTTTT.

On this clonotype: This may be a read error, as it is one base from a much larger clone. DNA for the CDR3: TGCAGCGTTGATGGCGGGCGGTTCGGCACAGATACGCAGTATTTT. This translates into CSVDGGRFGTDTQYF. V and J are TRBV29-1 and TRBJ2-3; D may be TRBD2 (5 bases). The length of the CDR3 is 15 residues. Trimming removed 3 bases from V and 1 base from J, with 14 bases in between. Germline CDR1 is SQVTM and CDR2 is ANQGSEA.

This sequence joins TRBV20-1 and TRBJ1-2; D is unclear. The CDR3 sequence is 12 residues long. Per germline, CDR1 DFQATT and CDR2 SNEGSKA (reference sequence). V lost 2 bases and J lost 3, with 7 bases in between. The CDR3 bases are TGCAGTGCTAGAACGGGATACTATGGCTACACCTTC. Protein sequence: CSARTGYYGYTF.

This rearrangement joins TRBV29-1 to TRBJ1-2; 11 bases agree with TRBD1. The CDR3 is made up of 11 amino acids. Per germline, CDR1 SQVTM and CDR2 ANQGSEA. The V segment lost 7 bases and the J segment 14 bases; nucleotides outside the gene matches: 9. CDR3 nucleotides: TGCAGCGCCCGGACAGGGGGCGCCTATACCTTC. Its protein product is CSARTGGAYTF.

This clonotype was counted ten times or more. V and J are TRBV7-9 and TRBJ2-1; D may be TRBD1 (6 bases). The germline V gene encodes CDR1 SEHNR and CDR2 FQNEAQ (reference sequence). Trimming shortened V by 1 base and J by 2 bases, and 12 bases separated the two germline ends. The CDR3 totals 16 residues. CDR3 coding DNA: TGTGCCAGCAGCTTAGTGGCAGGGGATCCCTACAATGAGCAGTTCTTC. It translates to CASSLVAGDPYNEQFF.

This clonotype was found many times. The rearrangement links TRBV6-1 to TRBJ2-6, with TRBD1 identical over 8 bases. Looked up from germline, CDR1 is MNHNS and CDR2 is SASEGT. The CDR3 runs to 15 residues. V trimming: 7 bases; J trimming: 2 bases; junction bases outside the gene matches: 4. Here the CDR3 DNA reads TGTGCCAGCAAGCTGACAGGGGCTGGGGCCAACGTCCTGACTTTC. Its protein product is CASKLTGAGANVLTF.

This clonotype showed up many times. The V gene is TRBV10-1, the J gene TRBJ2-1; the match to TRBD2 covers 13 bases. Trimming cost V 5 bases and J 5 bases; bases outside gene matches: 6. The V gene's germline CDR1 is WNHNN and CDR2 SYGVQD (reference sequence). This CDR3 spans 16 amino acids. CDR3 nucleotide sequence: TGCGCCAGCAGTAGGACTAGCGGGGGTCCGGACAATGAGCAGTTCTTC. Its protein product is CASSRTSGGPDNEQFF.

This chain joins TRBV5-1 and TRBJ1-3; D possibly corresponds to TRBD1 (5 bases). V lost 8 bases and J lost 4, with 13 bases in between. The CDR3 length is 13 residues. Germline V gene sequence: CDR1 SGHRS, CDR2 YFSETQ. The CDR3 sequence: CASRGIAGNTIYF. The CDR3 DNA reads TGCGCCAGTAGGGGAATTGCAGGAAACACCATATATTTT.

This clonotype has a count of ten or more. The rearrangement links TRBV12-3 or TRBV12-4 to TRBJ2-3, with TRBD2 identical over 7 bases. This CDR3 has 15 amino acids. J gave up 5 bases and V 5 bases, and 10 bases lay outside the gene matches. The CDR3 DNA is TGTGCCAGCAGTCCTAGAGGGGCGGGGGTAGATACGCAGTATTTT. Translation: CASSPRGAGVDTQYF.

This clonotype was counted a few times. The CDR3: CSARDGWTSETDTQYF. The CDR3 DNA sequence: TGCAGTGCTAGAGATGGATGGACTAGCGAAACAGATACGCAGTATTTT. This rearrangement joins TRBV20-1 to TRBJ2-3, with TRBD2 matching over 9 bases. Germline V lookup: CDR1 DFQATT, CDR2 SNEGSKA (reference sequence). V shed 0 bases and J 3 bases; nucleotides not matched to a gene: 7. The length of the CDR3 is 16 residues.

The CDR3 region is CASSQTQNTEAFF. CDR3 sequence (DNA): TGTGCCAGCTCGCAGACTCAGAACACTGAAGCTTTCTTT. This chain uses TRBV18 with TRBJ1-1; no definite D call. Per germline, CDR1 KGHSH and CDR2 LQKENI. The CDR3 totals 13 residues. With 6 bases removed from V and 1 base from J, the gap between germline ends came to 9 bases.

This clonotype was recorded at least ten times. The J gene is TRBJ2-5, the V gene TRBV13, with TRBD2 matching over 8 bases. The germline CDR1 and CDR2 sequences are PRHDT and FYEKMQ (reference sequence). V lost 5 bases to trimming and J lost 5 bases; unmatched junction nucleotides: 16. This CDR3 has 17 amino acids. The DNA for the CDR3 is TGTGCCAGCAGCCACCGGGGGGGGCCTGACAGAGGGGAGACCCAGTACTTC. Encoded protein: CASSHRGGPDRGETQYF.

This clonotype appeared a few times. The J gene is TRBJ2-7, the V gene TRBV11-2, with a possible D match to TRBD1 (6 bases). V lost 3 bases, J lost 1 base, and 10 bases lay in between. CDR3 length equals 14 residues. Germline-derived CDR1 and CDR2 are SGHAT and FQNNGV. CDR3 DNA sequence: TGTGCCAGCAGCTTTTACGGGACATCCTACGAGCAGTACTTC. The encoded protein is CASSFYGTSYEQYF.

At least ten counts were recorded for this clonotype. The chain couples TRBV4-2 to TRBJ2-5; 10 bases are a match to TRBD1. CDR3 length equals 15 residues. V lost 0 bases, J lost 4 bases, and 2 bases stayed unmatched. Germline CDR1 reads LGHNA; CDR2 reads YNFKEQ. The CDR3 DNA reads TGTGCCAGCAGCCAAGAGACAGGGGGCTTAGAGACCCAGTACTTC. Protein: CASSQETGGLETQYF.

The table lists this clonotype with a count of one. A much larger clone sits a single nucleotide away, making a read error possible. This chain uses TRBV20-1 with TRBJ2-5, with D possibly TRBD1 on 5 matching bases. Germline lookup yields CDR1 DFQATT and CDR2 SNEGSKA (reference sequence). The CDR3 has 14 residues. Here the CDR3 DNA reads TGCAGTGCTAGCGCCGCGGAACAGGCAGAGTCCCAGTACTTC. Its protein product is CSASAAEQAESQYF.

This clonotype turned up a few times. This chain connects TRBV12-3 or TRBV12-4 to TRBJ1-1, with a weak D call TRBD1 (6 bases). The CDR3 runs to 14 residues. Trimming took off 3 bases at V and 7 bases at J, with 15 bases between the two ends. The CDR3 DNA sequence: TGTGCCAGCAGTTTCAGAGGGGGGAATTATGAAGCTTTCTTT. Translating gives CASSFRGGNYEAFF.

The V call is TRBV20-1, the J call TRBJ1-1; D is unresolved. The CDR3 is 13 amino acids. Germline V gene lookup returns CDR1 DFQATT and CDR2 SNEGSKA (reference sequence). Deletions cut 0 bases from V and 1 base from J, with 6 bases between. This CDR3 is CSARDLRNTEAFF. CDR3 nucleotides: TGCAGTGCTAGAGATCTCAGGAACACTGAAGCTTTCTTT.

The chain links TRBV27 to TRBJ2-5, with TRBD2 as a possible D gene (7 bases). CDR1 and CDR2 (germline): MNHEY, SMNVEV (reference sequence). V lost 7 bases and J 5 bases, leaving 20 bases between the germline ends. The CDR3 runs 15 residues. CDR3 sequence reads: CASKFGVGGGETQYF. The CDR3 DNA sequence: TGTGCCAGCAAATTCGGAGTGGGAGGGGGTGAGACCCAGTACTTC.